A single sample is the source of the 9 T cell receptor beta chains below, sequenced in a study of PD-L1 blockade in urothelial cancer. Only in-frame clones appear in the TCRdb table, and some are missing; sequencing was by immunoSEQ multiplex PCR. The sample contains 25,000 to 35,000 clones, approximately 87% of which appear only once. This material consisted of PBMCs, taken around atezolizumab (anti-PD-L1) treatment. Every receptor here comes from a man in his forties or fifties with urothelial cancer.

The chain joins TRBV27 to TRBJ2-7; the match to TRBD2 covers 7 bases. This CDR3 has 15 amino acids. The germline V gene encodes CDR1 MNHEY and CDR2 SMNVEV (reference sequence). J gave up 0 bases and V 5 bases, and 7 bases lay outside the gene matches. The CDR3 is CASSQLATLSYEQYF. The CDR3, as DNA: TGTGCCAGCAGTCAACTAGCGACTCTCTCCTACGAGCAGTACTTC.

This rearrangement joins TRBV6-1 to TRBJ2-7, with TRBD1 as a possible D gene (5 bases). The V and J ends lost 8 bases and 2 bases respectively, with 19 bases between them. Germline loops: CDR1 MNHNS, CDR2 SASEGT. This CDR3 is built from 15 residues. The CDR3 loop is CASRPMSQGTYEQYF. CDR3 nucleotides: TGTGCCAGCCGCCCCATGAGTCAGGGAACCTACGAGCAGTACTTC.

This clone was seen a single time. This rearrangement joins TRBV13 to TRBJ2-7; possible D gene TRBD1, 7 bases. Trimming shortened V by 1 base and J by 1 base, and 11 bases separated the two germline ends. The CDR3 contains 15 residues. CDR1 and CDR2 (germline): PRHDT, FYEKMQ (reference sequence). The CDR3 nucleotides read TGTGCCAGCAGCTTAGAGGAGGGGGCGTCCTACGAGCAGTACTTC. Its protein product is CASSLEEGASYEQYF.

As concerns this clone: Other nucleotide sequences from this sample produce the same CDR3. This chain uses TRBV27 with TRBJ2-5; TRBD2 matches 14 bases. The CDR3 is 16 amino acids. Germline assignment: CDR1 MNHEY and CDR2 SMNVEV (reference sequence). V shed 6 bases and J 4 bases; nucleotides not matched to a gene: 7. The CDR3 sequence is CASSRGTSGRSETQYF. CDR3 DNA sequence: TGTGCCAGCAGCCGAGGGACTAGCGGGAGATCAGAGACCCAGTACTTC.

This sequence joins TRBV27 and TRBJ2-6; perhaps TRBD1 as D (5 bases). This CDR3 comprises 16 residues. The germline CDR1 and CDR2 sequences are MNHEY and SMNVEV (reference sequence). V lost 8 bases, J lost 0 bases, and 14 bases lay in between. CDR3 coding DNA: TGTGCCAGCCATACCGAAAGGGGCTCTGGGGCCAACGTCCTGACTTTC. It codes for CASHTERGSGANVLTF.

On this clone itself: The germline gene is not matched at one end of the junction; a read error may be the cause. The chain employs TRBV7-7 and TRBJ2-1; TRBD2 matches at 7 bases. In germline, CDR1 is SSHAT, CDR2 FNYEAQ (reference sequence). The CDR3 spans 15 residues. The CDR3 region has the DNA TGTGCTAGCAGCTTAGCTAGCGGAACAAACAATGAGCAGTTCTTC. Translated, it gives CASSLASGTNNEQFF. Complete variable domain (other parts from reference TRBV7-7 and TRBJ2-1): GAGVSQSPRYKVTKRGQDVTLRCDPISSHATLYWYQQALGQGPEFLTYFNYEAQPDKSGLPSDRFSAERPEGSISTLTIQRTEQRDSAMYRCASSLASGTNNEQFFGPGTRLTVL.

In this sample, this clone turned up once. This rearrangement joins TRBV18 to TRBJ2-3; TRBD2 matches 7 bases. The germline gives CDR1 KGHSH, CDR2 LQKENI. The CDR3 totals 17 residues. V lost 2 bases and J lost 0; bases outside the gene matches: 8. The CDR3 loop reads CASSPRLASGSTDTQYF. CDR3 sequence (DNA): TGTGCCAGCTCACCAAGGTTGGCTAGCGGTAGCACAGATACGCAGTATTTT.

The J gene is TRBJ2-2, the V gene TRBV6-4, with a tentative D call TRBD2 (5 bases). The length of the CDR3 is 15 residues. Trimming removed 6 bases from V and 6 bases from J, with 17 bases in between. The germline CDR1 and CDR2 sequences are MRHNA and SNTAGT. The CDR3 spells CASSPDLGVSGELFF. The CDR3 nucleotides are TGTGCCAGCAGCCCCGACCTCGGGGTCTCCGGGGAGCTGTTTTTT.

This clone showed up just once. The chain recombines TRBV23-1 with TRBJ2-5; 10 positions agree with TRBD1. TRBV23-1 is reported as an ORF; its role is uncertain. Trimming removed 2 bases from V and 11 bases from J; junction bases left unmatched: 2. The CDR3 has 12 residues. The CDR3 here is CASSQPGQGQYF. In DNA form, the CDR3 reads TGCGCCAGCAGTCAACCGGGACAGGGGCAGTACTTC.